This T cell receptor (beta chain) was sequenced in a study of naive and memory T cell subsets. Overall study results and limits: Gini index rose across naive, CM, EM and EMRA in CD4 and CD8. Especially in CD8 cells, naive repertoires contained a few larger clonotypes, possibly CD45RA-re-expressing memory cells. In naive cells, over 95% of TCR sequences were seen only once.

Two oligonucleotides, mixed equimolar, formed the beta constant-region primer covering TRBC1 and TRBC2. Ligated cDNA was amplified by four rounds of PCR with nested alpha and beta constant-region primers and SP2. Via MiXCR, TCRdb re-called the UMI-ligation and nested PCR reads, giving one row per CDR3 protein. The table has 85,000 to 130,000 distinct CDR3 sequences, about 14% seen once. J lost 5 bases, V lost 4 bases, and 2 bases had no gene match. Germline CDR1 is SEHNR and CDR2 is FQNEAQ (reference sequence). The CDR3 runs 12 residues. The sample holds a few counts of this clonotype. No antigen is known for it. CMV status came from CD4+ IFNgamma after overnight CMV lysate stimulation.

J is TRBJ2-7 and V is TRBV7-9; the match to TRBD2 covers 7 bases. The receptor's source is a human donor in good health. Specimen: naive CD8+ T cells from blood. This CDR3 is CASSYAGDEQYF. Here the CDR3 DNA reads TGTGCCAGCAGCTACGCGGGAGACGAGCAGTACTTC.